These T cell receptor beta chains were read from a single sample in a study of blood T cell repertoires in COVID-19. Only in-frame clones appear in the TCRdb table, and some are missing; sequencing was by immunoSEQ multiplex PCR. The data contain 130,000 or so clones, 86% of them singletons. Sequenced: peripheral blood. The receptors stem from a woman in her fifties or sixties with acute or convalescent COVID-19. The CDR3 runs from the conserved cysteine through the conserved F or W. The D gene is left open where the match is weak. Clone size is stated in some rows and not others, as once, few, many or a class when expanded.

size,J,V,D,CDR3,DNA
-,TRBJ1-6,TRBV4-2,-,CASSQGALGGGADSPLHF,TGTGCCAGCAGCCAAGGGGCCTTGGGGGGGGGCGCGGATTCACCCCTCCACTTT
-,TRBJ1-2,TRBV6-2/TRBV6-3,TRBD1,CASSYDFPGQGYGYTF,TGTGCCAGCAGTTACGATTTCCCGGGACAGGGCTATGGCTACACCTTC
-,TRBJ2-1,TRBV4-3,TRBD2,CASSRGTSGGTYNEQFF,TGCGCCAGCAGCCGGGGGACTAGCGGGGGAACCTACAATGAGCAGTTCTTC
-,TRBJ2-7,TRBV5-1,TRBD2,CASSPLLAGGFSYEQYF,TGCGCCAGCAGCCCCCTTCTAGCGGGGGGCTTCTCCTACGAGCAGTACTTC
-,TRBJ2-5,TRBV10-1,-,CASSECRLVSQETQYF,TGCGCCAGCAGTGAGTGCCGACTAGTAAGTCAAGAGACCCAGTACTTC
-,TRBJ1-2,TRBV7-9,-,CASSRTDPYGYTF,TGTGCCAGCAGCCGGACAGACCCCTATGGCTACACCTTC
few,TRBJ1-6,TRBV30,-,CAWSAPMEVTSPLHF,TGTGCCTGGAGTGCCCCGATGGAGGTCACTTCACCCCTCCACTTT
-,TRBJ2-3,TRBV29-1,TRBD2,CSVENSSGGGGTVPDTQYF,TGCAGCGTTGAAAACTCTAGCGGGGGGGGAGGTACGGTCCCAGATACGCAGTATTTT
-,TRBJ2-3,TRBV20-1,-,CSATLTDTQYF,TGCAGTGCTACCCTCACAGATACGCAGTATTTT
-,TRBJ1-2,TRBV7-9,TRBD1,CASSVRQGWGYTF,TGTGCCAGCAGCGTTAGACAGGGCTGGGGCTACACCTTC
-,TRBJ2-3,TRBV2,-,CASSELRGLTDTQYF,TGTGCCAGCAGTGAACTAAGGGGTCTCACAGATACGCAGTATTTT
once,TRBJ2-1,TRBV7-9,TRBD2,CASRLAGSYNEQFF,TGTGCCAGCAGACTAGCGGGATCTTACAATGAGCAGTTCTTC
few,TRBJ2-4,TRBV13,-,CASSKSAPLGKNIQYF,TGTGCCAGCAGCAAGAGCGCTCCCTTGGGCAAAAACATTCAGTACTTC
-,TRBJ2-3,TRBV30,-,CAWSVGSSADTQYF,TGTGCCTGGAGCGTTGGCTCCTCCGCAGATACGCAGTATTTT
-,TRBJ2-3,TRBV7-7,TRBD2,CASSLGSGGSTDTQYF,TGTGCTAGCAGCTTGGGTAGCGGGGGATCCACAGATACGCAGTATTTT
-,TRBJ2-3,TRBV28,TRBD1,CASSFTGAFTDTQYF,TGTGCCAGCAGTTTCACAGGGGCTTTCACAGATACGCAGTATTTT
-,TRBJ1-2,TRBV5-8,-,CASSFGHNYGYTF,TGTGCCAGCAGCTTTGGACACAACTATGGCTACACCTTC
-,TRBJ2-7,TRBV28,-,CASSAGTKEQYF,TGTGCCAGCAGCGCAGGGACAAAGGAGCAGTACTTC
few,TRBJ2-2,TRBV27,-,CASNQGRTGELFF,TGTGCCAGCAACCAGGGCAGAACCGGGGAGCTGTTTTTT
-,TRBJ2-1,TRBV6-4,-,CASSEEVSSYNEQFF,TGTGCCAGCAGTGAAGAGGTATCTTCCTACAATGAGCAGTTCTTC
-,TRBJ2-7,TRBV6-5,TRBD1,CASSPDRERSDEQYF,TGTGCCAGCAGTCCGGACAGGGAGAGATCGGACGAGCAGTACTTC
once,TRBJ2-2,TRBV3-1/TRBV3-2,TRBD2,CASSQDWGLAVTGELFF,TGTGCCAGCAGCCAAGATTGGGGACTAGCGGTCACCGGGGAGCTGTTTTTT
-,TRBJ1-1,TRBV19,-,CASSILLSGFTEAFF,TGTGCCAGTAGTATTCTCCTGTCGGGGTTTACTGAAGCTTTCTTT
-,TRBJ1-2,TRBV18,-,CASSPDTDANYGYTF,TGTGCCAGCTCACCAGACACCGATGCTAACTATGGCTACACCTTC
medium-sized,TRBJ2-1,TRBV2,TRBD2,CASSELAGGLREQFF,TGTGCCAGCAGTGAGCTAGCGGGGGGGCTACGTGAGCAGTTCTTC
once,TRBJ2-7,TRBV7-8,TRBD2,CASSLGLAATYEQYF,TGTGCCAGCAGCCTCGGACTAGCGGCAACCTACGAGCAATACTTC
-,TRBJ1-3,TRBV6-5,-,CASSYVGTGGNTIYF,TGTGCCAGCAGTTACGTCGGAACAGGGGGAAACACCATATATTTT
-,TRBJ1-1,TRBV19,TRBD1,CASSPTTGATEAFF,TGTGCCAGTAGTCCGACAACAGGGGCAACTGAAGCTTTCTTT
-,TRBJ1-5,TRBV6-5,TRBD1,CASSSDRGSNQPQHF,TGTGCCAGCAGTTCGGACAGGGGGAGCAATCAGCCCCAGCATTTT